Detailed here is one T cell receptor (beta chain). Its antigen is still unknown. At one boundary the junction diverges from the germline segment, which might be a read error. This sample stems from a study of Graves' ophthalmopathy and Graves' hyperthyroidism. Among the exclusions were patients with other autoimmune diseases, uncontrolled infections, pregnancy or lactation. A diagnosis was made from clinical symptoms together with serum thyroxine, TRAb, thyroid ultrasound and orbital computed tomography. Study-wide points: Blood repertoires reportedly contained most expanded thyroid clonotypes above 0.001 frequency.

This CDR3 is built from 13 residues. Germline CDR1 reads SGHRS; CDR2 reads YFSETQ. Amplification from RNA transcripts yielded the TCR beta CDR3 regions. Second-round multiplex PCR came after first-round RT-PCR with HTBI primers. TCRdb recomputed calls from the multiplex PCR reads with MiXCR, one row per CDR3 protein. The sample holds approximately 1.2 million distinct CDR3 sequences, around a third seen once. Sequencing was performed on peripheral blood or thyroid tissue (not recorded which). The receptor comes from an adult man with Graves' hyperthyroidism. The rearrangement joins TRBV5-1 to TRBJ1-1, with D tentatively TRBD1 (5 bases). Here the CDR3 DNA reads TGCGCCGGCAGCTTTGGGGGAGCCACTGAAGCTTTCTTT. Translation gives CAGSFGGATEAFF.